The 7 T cell receptor beta chains below come from one sample, sequenced in a study of cytomegalovirus exposure and HLA in healthy donors. A multiplex PCR was run with 60 Vbeta primers and 13 Jbeta primers. The protocol was immunoSEQ multiplex PCR, while the TCRdb copy is restricted to in-frame clones and leaves out a portion. The table records 150,000 to 200,000 clones, more than 80% of them present only once. What was sequenced was PBMCs. These TCRs come from a woman between 50 and 59 years old in good health and CMV-seronegative.

This chain uses TRBV7-2 with TRBJ1-4; 9 bases are a match to TRBD1. CDR3 length equals 15 residues. The germline V gene has CDR1 SGHTA and CDR2 FQGNSA. V lost 1 base to trimming and J lost 7 bases; unmatched junction nucleotides: 4. CDR3 residues: CASSLGGQGVEKLFF. The CDR3 nucleotides are TGTGCCAGCAGCTTAGGGGGACAGGGAGTTGAAAAACTGTTTTTT.

J is TRBJ2-3 and V is TRBV5-6, with TRBD2 matching over 11 bases. V lost 2 bases, J lost 3 bases, and 14 bases stayed unmatched. The CDR3 contains 19 residues. Germline values: CDR1 SGHDT, CDR2 YYEEEE. CDR3: CASSFNPYVLAGVTDTQYF. The CDR3, as DNA: TGTGCCAGCAGCTTTAACCCTTATGTACTAGCGGGAGTTACAGATACGCAGTATTTT.

J is TRBJ1-2 and V is TRBV7-2, with 7 nucleotides matching TRBD1. This CDR3 region has 15 residues. Looked up from germline, CDR1 is SGHTA and CDR2 is FQGNSA. V lost 5 bases to trimming and J lost 1 base; unmatched junction nucleotides: 7. In DNA, the CDR3 is TGTGCCAGCAGCCCGCGGACAGGAGATAACTATGGCTACACCTTC. This encodes CASSPRTGDNYGYTF. Using reference TRBV7-2 and TRBJ1-2 for the parts outside the CDR3, the full variable domain is GAGVSQSPSNKVTEKGKDVELRCDPISGHTALYWYRQSLGQGLEFLIYFQGNSAPDKSGLPSDRFSAERTGGSVSTLTIQRTQQEDSAVYLCASSPRTGDNYGYTFGSGTRLTVV.

The J gene is TRBJ1-5, the V gene TRBV6-6; the match to TRBD1 covers 8 bases. CDR3 size: 15 residues. V dropped 6 bases and J dropped 3; count of bases not matched to a gene: 7. The V gene's germline CDR1 is MNHNY and CDR2 SVGAGI (reference sequence). The CDR3 DNA follows: TGTGCCAGCAGCCTTGAGACAGGGGACAATCAGCCCCAGCATTTT. Translation gives CASSLETGDNQPQHF.

The genes are TRBV9 and TRBJ2-1, with 8 positions matching TRBD1. The CDR3 totals 15 residues. Germline V lookup: CDR1 SGDLS, CDR2 YYNGEE. The J segment lost 8 bases and the V segment lost 8 bases, leaving 15 bases of the junction unmatched. The CDR3 DNA reads TGTGCCAGTACACCGAGACAGGGGATCTCGGATGAGCAGTTCTTC. Its protein is CASTPRQGISDEQFF.

V and J are TRBV19 and TRBJ1-5; D is unclear. The V gene lost 8 bases and the J gene lost 8 bases, with 13 bases spanning the gap. The germline V gene encodes CDR1 LNHDA and CDR2 SQIVND (reference sequence). CDR3 length equals 12 residues. The DNA of the CDR3 is TGTGCCAGTGGGCTTGAGTGGGAGCCCCAGCATTTT. Translated: CASGLEWEPQHF.

This chain connects TRBV4-1 to TRBJ2-1, with D tentatively TRBD1 (6 bases). This CDR3 region has 15 residues. Between the trimmed V and J ends, which lost 4 bases and 5 bases, there was a span of 15 bases. Germline CDR1 reads MGHRA; CDR2 reads YSYEKL. The CDR3 reads CASSPLGTSHNEQFF. CDR3 sequence (DNA): TGCGCCAGCAGCCCGCTGGGGACATCCCACAATGAGCAGTTCTTC.